The 19 T cell receptor beta chains given below trace back to one sample, sequenced in a study of T cells in localized non-small cell lung cancer. Assay: immunoSEQ multiplex PCR; the TCRdb copy retains only in-frame clones and omits some. The data show 86,000 or so clones, about four fifths seen once. The starting material was peripheral blood, obtained before any cancer treatment. All receptors come from a man aged 35-75 years with stage I lung adenocarcinoma.

V gene TRBV27 combines with J gene TRBJ1-5; 7 bases map to TRBD1. CDR3 size: 16 residues. The V segment lost 2 bases and the J segment 0 bases; nucleotides outside the gene matches: 4. Germline-derived CDR1 and CDR2 are MNHEY and SMNVEV (reference sequence). The CDR3 DNA follows: TGTGCCAGCAGTTTAGATCCAGGGGGTAGCAATCAGCCCCAGCATTTT. Protein: CASSLDPGGSNQPQHF.

The chain combines TRBV5-1 with TRBJ2-1; TRBD2 aligns across 10 bases. CDR1 and CDR2 (germline): SGHRS, YFSETQ. V trimming: 0 bases; J trimming: 10 bases; junction bases outside the gene matches: 4. This CDR3 spans 14 amino acids. The CDR3 here is CASSLVLAGDEQFF. The CDR3 DNA is TGCGCCAGCAGCTTGGTTCTAGCGGGAGACGAGCAGTTCTTC.

This chain uses TRBV6-5 with TRBJ2-3; D could derive from TRBD1 or TRBD2 (5 bases each). This CDR3 contains 13 residues. Germline values: CDR1 MNHEY, CDR2 SVGAGI. V lost 6 bases, J lost 8 bases, and 15 bases lay in between. The CDR3 nucleotides are TGTGCCAGCAGCGGCCGGGACGAAGGTACGCAGTATTTT. Translation: CASSGRDEGTQYF.

The chain couples TRBV9 to TRBJ2-1; 10 bases map to TRBD2. The CDR3 has 16 amino acids. CDR1 is SGDLS, CDR2 YYNGEE, per germline. Trimming cost V 3 bases and J 4 bases; bases outside gene matches: 7. CDR3 region: CASSAPSGSGYNEQFF. The CDR3 region has the DNA TGTGCCAGCAGCGCCCCTAGCGGGAGTGGATACAATGAGCAGTTCTTC.

This clone was seen more than once but under ten times. This chain joins TRBV2 and TRBJ1-2, with 9 bases aligning to TRBD1. The CDR3 is 11 residues long. Germline CDR1 SNHLY, CDR2 FYNNEI. V lost 8 bases and J lost 8; bases outside the gene matches: 3. The CDR3 DNA sequence: TGTGCCAGCCGACAGGGGGACGGCTACACCTTC. This sequence encodes CASRQGDGYTF. The variable domain in full, with the rest retrieved from reference TRBV2 and TRBJ1-2, is EPEVTQTPSHQVTQMGQEVILRCVPISNHLYFYWYRQILGQKVEFLVSFYNNEISEKSEIFDDQFSVERPDGSNFTLKIRSTKLEDSAMYFCASRQGDGYTFGSGTRLTVV.

V is TRBV5-6 and J is TRBJ2-7; TRBD1 agrees at 8 bases. The CDR3 is made up of 16 amino acids. In germline, CDR1 is SGHDT, CDR2 YYEEEE. V was clipped by 4 bases and J by 3 bases; unmatched bases: 12. CDR3 in amino acids: CASSIRPGQVDYEQYF. The CDR3 DNA reads as TGTGCCAGCAGCATTAGACCGGGACAGGTAGACTACGAGCAGTACTTC.

The chain links TRBV27 to TRBJ1-5, with D tentatively TRBD1 (5 bases). This CDR3 has 15 residues. V was cut by 1 base and J by 0 bases, with 7 bases left in between. Germline CDR1 is MNHEY and CDR2 is SMNVEV (reference sequence). CDR3 amino acids: CASSLWGTSNQPQHF. The CDR3 coding sequence is TGTGCCAGCAGTTTATGGGGGACTAGCAATCAGCCCCAGCATTTT.

J is TRBJ1-6 and V is TRBV19; 7 bases match TRBD1. CDR1 is LNHDA and CDR2 is SQIVND in the germline V gene (reference sequence). V gave up 3 bases and J gave up 0 bases; unmatched junction bases: 5. This CDR3 comprises 17 residues. The CDR3 region has the DNA TGTGCCAGTAGTATCTCACAGGGGAGCTCCTATAATTCACCCCTCCACTTT. This gives the protein CASSISQGSSYNSPLHF.

This rearrangement joins TRBV15 to TRBJ2-1; the D gene is possibly TRBD2 (5 bases). The germline V gene encodes CDR1 LNHNV and CDR2 YYDKDF (reference sequence). Trimming removed 3 bases at V and 0 bases at J, with 12 bases between. This CDR3 is 16 amino acids long. The CDR3: CATSSRGLSSYNEQFF. CDR3 DNA: TGTGCCACCAGCAGTCGGGGTCTTAGCTCCTACAATGAGCAGTTCTTC.

Comments on this clone: It is likely a read error, because the conserved phenylalanine at the end of the CDR3 is missing. The DNA is left out, because the CDR3 cannot be placed on it with certainty; the CDR3 is given as TCRdb lists it. The chain has TRBV27 and TRBJ2-7; the table's D gene call, TRBD2, was not cross checked with the DNA. Germline assignment: CDR1 MNHEY and CDR2 SMNVEV (reference sequence). The CDR3 is 12 residues long, counting both termini. Here the CDR3 reads CASSLQTASQNS.

This chain joins TRBV27 and TRBJ2-3; D is possibly TRBD1 (6 bases). Trimming removed 4 bases from V and 0 bases from J, with 14 bases in between. Per the germline V gene, CDR1 is MNHEY and CDR2 is SMNVEV (reference sequence). CDR3 length: 16 amino acids. CDR3 residues: CASSSWTASSTDTQYF. CDR3 bases: TGTGCCAGCAGTTCTTGGACAGCCTCTAGCACAGATACGCAGTATTTT.

The chain recombines TRBV10-3 with TRBJ1-1, with no clear D. Germline values: CDR1 ENHRY, CDR2 SYGVKD. The CDR3 runs to 13 residues. With 10 bases removed from V and 4 bases from J, the gap between germline ends came to 16 bases. The CDR3, as DNA: TGTGCCACCGCAGAGGGTGAGGCCACTGAAGCTTTCTTT. Its translation is CATAEGEATEAFF.

This clone is a singleton in its sample. V and J are TRBV7-2 and TRBJ2-6; D unresolved. Germline CDR1 reads SGHTA; CDR2 reads FQGNSA. V was clipped by 2 bases and J by 0 bases, with 17 bases between them. CDR3 size: 19 residues. CDR3 amino acids: CASSLLGRLGISGANVLTF. The CDR3, as DNA: TGTGCCAGCAGCTTACTCGGTCGGTTGGGGATCTCTGGGGCCAACGTCCTGACTTTC.

The CDR3 protein is CASSMHLPSYEQYF. The CDR3 DNA follows: TGTGCCAGCTCTATGCACCTGCCATCCTACGAGCAGTACTTC. The V gene is TRBV6-1, the J gene TRBJ2-7, with D uncertain. The CDR3 is made up of 14 amino acids. Germline CDR1 reads MNHNS; CDR2 reads SASEGT. The V gene lost 8 bases and the J gene lost 1 base, with 15 bases spanning the gap.

This clone was found once. CDR3 nucleotides: TGTGCCAGCAGCCAGAGACAGTTGATTATGAACACTGAAGCTTTCTTT. Its protein product is CASSQRQLIMNTEAFF. The chain joins TRBV5-8 to TRBJ1-1, with D tentatively TRBD1 (5 bases). Deletions cut 4 bases from V and 0 bases from J, with 16 bases between. Germline CDR1 reads SGHTS; CDR2 reads YDEGEE. CDR3 length: 16 amino acids.

V is TRBV19 and J is TRBJ2-2; 14 positions agree with TRBD2. Germline trimming cut 6 bases from V and 3 bases from J; bases unmatched to any gene: 0. Germline V gene sequence: CDR1 LNHDA, CDR2 SQIVND (reference sequence). This CDR3 region has 15 residues. CDR3 amino acids: CASRGLAGDTGELFF. The CDR3 nucleotides are TGTGCCAGTAGGGGACTAGCGGGAGACACCGGGGAGCTGTTTTTT.

The chain joins TRBV5-6 to TRBJ2-3; D unresolved. This CDR3 is built from 14 residues. Germline V gives CDR1 SGHDT, CDR2 YYEEEE. Trimming removed 3 bases from V and 2 bases from J, with 10 bases in between. The CDR3 loop is CASSSGWATDTQYF. In DNA form, the CDR3 reads TGTGCCAGCAGCTCCGGTTGGGCCACAGATACGCAGTATTTT.

This clone has a handful of counts. The gene calls are TRBV5-4 and TRBJ2-7; D is perhaps TRBD2 (5 bases). CDR1 and CDR2 from the germline V gene are SGHNT and YYREEE (reference sequence). V was clipped by 0 bases and J by 2 bases, with 9 bases between them. The CDR3 is 14 residues long. The CDR3 protein is CASSLDSGTYEQYF. In DNA form, the CDR3 reads TGTGCCAGCAGCTTGGATTCGGGAACCTACGAGCAGTACTTC.

This clone was found a few times. The rearrangement uses TRBV2 and TRBJ1-5; weak D call: TRBD1 (5 bases). CDR3 length equals 15 residues. Germline V gene lookup returns CDR1 SNHLY and CDR2 FYNNEI. Trimming left V 6 bases short and J 0 bases short, with 12 bases between. In DNA form, the CDR3 reads TGTGCCAGCAGACCAGGGTTGGGTAGCAATCAGCCCCAGCATTTT. Its protein product is CASRPGLGSNQPQHF.